The clone carrying this TCR beta chain occurred a few times. The V gene's germline CDR1 is LGHDT and CDR2 YNNKEL (reference sequence). CDR3 length: 16 amino acids. Between the trimmed V and J ends, which lost 4 bases and 7 bases, there was a span of 19 bases. The sample comes from a study of T-cell reconstitution after alpha-beta-depleted transplantation in children. During its preparation, the TCRbeta library received unique molecular identifiers. TCRdb ran MiXCR on the PCR reads and lists one entry per CDR3 protein. The sample lists around 200,000 distinct CDR3 sequences; roughly 9.1% were seen once.

The clonotype originates from a male patient between 2 and 15 years old who had a stem cell transplant for acute myeloid leukemia, so the T cells may come from the graft donor. The chain employs TRBV3-1 and TRBJ2-2; a possible D gene is TRBD2 (6 bases). Sequencing used PBMCs, mostly from graft donor cells, obtained 360 days after TCRalphabeta/CD19-depleted stem cell transplant. This CDR3 reads CASSPDTRWGVGELFF. For the CDR3, the DNA is TGTGCCAGCAGCCCGGACACCCGGTGGGGGGTCGGGGAGCTGTTTTTT.